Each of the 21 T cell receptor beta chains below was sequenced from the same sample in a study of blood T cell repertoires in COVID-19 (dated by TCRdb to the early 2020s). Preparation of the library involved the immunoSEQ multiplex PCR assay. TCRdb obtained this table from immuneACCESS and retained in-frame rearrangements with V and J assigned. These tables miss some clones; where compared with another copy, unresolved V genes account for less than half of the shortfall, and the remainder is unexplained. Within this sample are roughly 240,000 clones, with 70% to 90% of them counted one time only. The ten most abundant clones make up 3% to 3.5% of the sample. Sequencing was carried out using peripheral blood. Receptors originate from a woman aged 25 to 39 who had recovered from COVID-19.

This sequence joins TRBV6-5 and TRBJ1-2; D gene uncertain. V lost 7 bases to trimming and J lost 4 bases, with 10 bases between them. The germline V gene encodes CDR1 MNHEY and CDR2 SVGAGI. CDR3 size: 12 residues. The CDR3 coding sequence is TGTGCCAGCATGCCCAGAACCTATGGCTACACCTTC. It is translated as CASMPRTYGYTF.

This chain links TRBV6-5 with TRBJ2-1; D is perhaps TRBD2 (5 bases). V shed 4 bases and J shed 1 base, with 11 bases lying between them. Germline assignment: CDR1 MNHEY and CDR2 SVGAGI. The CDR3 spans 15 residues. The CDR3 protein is CASSLIRDSYNEQFF. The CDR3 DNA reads TGTGCCAGCAGTTTGATTCGGGATTCCTACAATGAGCAGTTCTTC.

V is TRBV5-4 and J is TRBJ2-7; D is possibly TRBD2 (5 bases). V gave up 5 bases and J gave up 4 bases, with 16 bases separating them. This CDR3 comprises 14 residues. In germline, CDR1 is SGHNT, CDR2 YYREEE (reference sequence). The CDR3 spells CASRPFPSSYEQYF. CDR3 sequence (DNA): TGTGCCAGCAGACCCTTCCCTAGCTCTTACGAGCAGTACTTC.

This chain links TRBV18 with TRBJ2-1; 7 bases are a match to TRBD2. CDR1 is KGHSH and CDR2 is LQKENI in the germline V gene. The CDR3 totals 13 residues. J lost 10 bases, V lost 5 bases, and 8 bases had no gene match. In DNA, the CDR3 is TGTGCCAGCTCAACACTACCGGGACTAGAGCAGTTCTTC. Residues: CASSTLPGLEQFF.

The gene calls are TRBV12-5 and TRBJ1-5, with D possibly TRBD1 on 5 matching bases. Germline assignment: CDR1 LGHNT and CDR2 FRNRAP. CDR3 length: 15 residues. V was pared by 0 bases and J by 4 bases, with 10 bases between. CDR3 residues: CASGLVGGWNQPQHF. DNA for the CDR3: TGTGCTAGTGGTTTGGTGGGGGGTTGGAATCAGCCCCAGCATTTT.

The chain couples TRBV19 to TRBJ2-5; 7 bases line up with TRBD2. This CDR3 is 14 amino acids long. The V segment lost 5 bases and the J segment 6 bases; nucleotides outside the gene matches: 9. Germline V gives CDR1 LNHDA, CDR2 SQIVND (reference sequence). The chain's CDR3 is CASSSSGVIKTQYF. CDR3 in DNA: TGTGCCAGTAGTTCCAGCGGGGTTATAAAGACCCAGTACTTC.

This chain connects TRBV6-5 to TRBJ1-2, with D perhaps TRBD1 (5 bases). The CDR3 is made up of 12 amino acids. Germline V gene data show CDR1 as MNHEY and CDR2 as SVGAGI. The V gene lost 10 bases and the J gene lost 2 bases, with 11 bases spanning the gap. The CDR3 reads CATNGGNYGYTF. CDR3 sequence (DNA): TGTGCCACCAATGGGGGGAACTATGGCTACACCTTC.

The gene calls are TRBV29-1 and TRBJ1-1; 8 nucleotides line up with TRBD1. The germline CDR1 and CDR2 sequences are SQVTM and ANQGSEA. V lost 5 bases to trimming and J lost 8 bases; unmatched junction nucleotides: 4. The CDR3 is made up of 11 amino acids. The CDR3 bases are TGCAGCGTTACCCGACAGGGGGAAGCTTTCTTT. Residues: CSVTRQGEAFF. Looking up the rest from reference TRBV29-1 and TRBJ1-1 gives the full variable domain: SAVISQKPSRDICQRGTSLTIQCQVDSQVTMMFWYRQQPGQSLTLIATANQGSEATYESGFVIDKFPISRPNLTFSTLTVSNMSPEDSSIYLCSVTRQGEAFFGQGTRLTVV.

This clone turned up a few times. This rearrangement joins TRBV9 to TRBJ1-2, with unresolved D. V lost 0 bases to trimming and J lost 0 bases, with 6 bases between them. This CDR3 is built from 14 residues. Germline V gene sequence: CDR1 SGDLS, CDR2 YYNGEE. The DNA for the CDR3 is TGTGCCAGCAGCGTAGGGGCTTCTAACTATGGCTACACCTTC. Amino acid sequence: CASSVGASNYGYTF.

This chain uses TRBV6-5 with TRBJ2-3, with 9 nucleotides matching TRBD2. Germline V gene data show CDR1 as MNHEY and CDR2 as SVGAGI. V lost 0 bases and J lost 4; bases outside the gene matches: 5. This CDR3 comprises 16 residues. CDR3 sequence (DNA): TGTGCCAGCAGTTACTCTGAGCGGGGGGAAGCAGATACGCAGTATTTT. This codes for CASSYSERGEADTQYF.

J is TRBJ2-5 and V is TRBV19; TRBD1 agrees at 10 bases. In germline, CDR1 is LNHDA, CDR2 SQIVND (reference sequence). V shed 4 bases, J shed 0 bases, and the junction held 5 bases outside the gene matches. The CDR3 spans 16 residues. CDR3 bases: TGTGCCAGTAGTACTGGACAGGGGGGATACCAAGAGACCCAGTACTTC. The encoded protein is CASSTGQGGYQETQYF.

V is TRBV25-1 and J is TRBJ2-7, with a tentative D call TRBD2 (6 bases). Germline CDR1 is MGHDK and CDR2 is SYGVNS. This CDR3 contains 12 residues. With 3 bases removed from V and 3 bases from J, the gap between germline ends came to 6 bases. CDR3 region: CASSDGGYEQYF. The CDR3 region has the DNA TGTGCCAGCAGTGACGGGGGCTACGAGCAGTACTTC.

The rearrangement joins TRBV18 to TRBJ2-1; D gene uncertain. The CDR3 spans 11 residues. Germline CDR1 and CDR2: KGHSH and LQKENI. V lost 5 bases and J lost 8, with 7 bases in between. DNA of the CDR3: TGTGCCAGCTCATACGCGGATGAGCAGTTCTTC. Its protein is CASSYADEQFF.

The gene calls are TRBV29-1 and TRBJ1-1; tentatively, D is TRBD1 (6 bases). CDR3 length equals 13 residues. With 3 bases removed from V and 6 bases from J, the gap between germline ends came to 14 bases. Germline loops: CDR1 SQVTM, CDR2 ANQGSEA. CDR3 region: CSVDTGKGPEAFF. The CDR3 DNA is TGCAGCGTTGATACAGGGAAGGGGCCTGAAGCTTTCTTT.

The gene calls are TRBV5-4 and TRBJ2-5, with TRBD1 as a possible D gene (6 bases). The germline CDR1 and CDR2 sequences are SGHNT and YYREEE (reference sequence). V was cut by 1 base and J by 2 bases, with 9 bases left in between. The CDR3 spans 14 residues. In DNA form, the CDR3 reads TGTGCCAGCAGCTTGATGGGACATCAAGAGACCCAGTACTTC. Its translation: CASSLMGHQETQYF.

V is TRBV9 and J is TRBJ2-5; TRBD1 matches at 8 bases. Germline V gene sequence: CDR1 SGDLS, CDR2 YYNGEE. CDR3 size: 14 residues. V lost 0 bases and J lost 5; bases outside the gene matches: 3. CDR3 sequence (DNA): TGTGCCAGCAGCGTAGGGACAGGGTTGGAGACCCAGTACTTC. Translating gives CASSVGTGLETQYF.

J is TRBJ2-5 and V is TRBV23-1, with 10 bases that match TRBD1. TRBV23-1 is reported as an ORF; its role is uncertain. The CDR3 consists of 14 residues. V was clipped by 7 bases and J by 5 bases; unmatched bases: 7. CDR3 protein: CASKRDRGCETQYF. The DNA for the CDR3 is TGCGCCAGCAAGAGGGACAGGGGTTGTGAGACCCAGTACTTC.

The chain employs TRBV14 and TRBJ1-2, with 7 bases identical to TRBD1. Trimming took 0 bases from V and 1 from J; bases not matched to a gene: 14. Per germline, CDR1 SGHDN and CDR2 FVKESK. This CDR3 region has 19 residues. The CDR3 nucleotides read TGTGCCAGCAGCCAAGATAGGCCGACAGGGCTTACCGTTAACTATGGCTACACCTTC. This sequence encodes CASSQDRPTGLTVNYGYTF.

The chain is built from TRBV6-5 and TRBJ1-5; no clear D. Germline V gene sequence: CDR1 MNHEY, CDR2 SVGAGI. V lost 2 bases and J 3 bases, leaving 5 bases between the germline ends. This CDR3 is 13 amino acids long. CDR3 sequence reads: CASSYDFNQPQHF. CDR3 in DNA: TGTGCCAGCAGTTACGACTTCAATCAGCCCCAGCATTTT.

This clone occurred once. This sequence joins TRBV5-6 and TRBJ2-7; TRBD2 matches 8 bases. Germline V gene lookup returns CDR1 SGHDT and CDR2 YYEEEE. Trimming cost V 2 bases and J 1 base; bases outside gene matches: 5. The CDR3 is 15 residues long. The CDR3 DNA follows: TGTGCCAGCAGCTTTTGGCGGGGGGCTTCCTACGAGCAGTACTTC. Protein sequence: CASSFWRGASYEQYF.

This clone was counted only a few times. CDR3 sequence reads: CASSTEAGGHTGELFF. The CDR3 bases are TGTGCCAGCAGCACCGAAGCGGGGGGGCACACCGGGGAGCTGTTTTTT. J is TRBJ2-2 and V is TRBV7-9; 10 bases map to TRBD2. The CDR3 contains 16 residues. CDR1 is SEHNR and CDR2 is FQNEAQ in the germline V gene (reference sequence). V trimming: 5 bases; J trimming: 3 bases; junction bases outside the gene matches: 6.